Presented here are 29 T cell receptor beta chains from one specimen sequenced in a study of cytomegalovirus exposure and HLA in healthy donors. Amplification used 60 Vbeta primers and 13 Jbeta primers. Assay used: immunoSEQ multiplex PCR; TCRdb lists only in-frame clones, some missing. The sample records approximately 120,000 clones, roughly 79% being singletons. The sequencing sample was made of PBMCs. Every receptor here comes from a man aged 25-45 years in good health and CMV-seronegative.

The chain has TRBV9 and TRBJ1-3; the D gene is possibly TRBD1 (5 bases). Germline V gene lookup returns CDR1 SGDLS and CDR2 YYNGEE. Trimming took off 3 bases at V and 4 bases at J, with 17 bases between the two ends. CDR3 length equals 16 residues. The CDR3 region has the DNA TGTGCCAGCAGCGCCCCTGGGGGGGTGTCGGGAAACACCATATATTTT. Translated: CASSAPGGVSGNTIYF.

V gene TRBV7-2 combines with J gene TRBJ2-6; D remains ambiguous. The CDR3 has 12 residues. Trimming took off 5 bases at V and 5 bases at J, with 4 bases between the two ends. Germline V lookup: CDR1 SGHTA, CDR2 FQGNSA. CDR3 sequence (DNA): TGTGCCAGCAGCCCATGGGCCAACGTCCTGACTTTC. It translates to CASSPWANVLTF.

This clone occurred many times. V gene TRBV19 combines with J gene TRBJ2-1; maybe TRBD2 (5 bases). Germline loops: CDR1 LNHDA, CDR2 SQIVND (reference sequence). Trimming took off 1 base at V and 0 bases at J, with 7 bases between the two ends. CDR3 size: 15 residues. This CDR3 reads CASSIAGSSYNEQFF. The CDR3 DNA follows: TGTGCCAGTAGTATAGCGGGGAGCTCCTACAATGAGCAGTTCTTC. The complete variable domain, with remaining parts taken from reference TRBV19 and TRBJ2-1, reads DGGITQSPKYLFRKEGQNVTLSCEQNLNHDAMYWYRQDPGQGLRLIYYSQIVNDFQKGDIAEGYSVSREKKESFPLTVTSAQKNPTAFYLCASSIAGSSYNEQFFGPGTRLTVL.

The V and J genes are TRBV11-2 and TRBJ2-7; 8 bases map to TRBD1. CDR3 length: 15 amino acids. Germline V gene data show CDR1 as SGHAT and CDR2 as FQNNGV. V lost 4 bases to trimming and J lost 4 bases; unmatched junction nucleotides: 9. CDR3 nucleotides: TGTGCCAGCAGCTCATACCGGGACAGGTCATACGAGCAGTACTTC. This translates into CASSSYRDRSYEQYF. Together with reference TRBV11-2 and TRBJ2-7, the CDR3 gives the full variable domain: EAGVAQSPRYKIIEKRQSVAFWCNPISGHATLYWYQQILGQGPKLLIQFQNNGVVDDSQLPKDRFSAERLKGVDSTLKIQPAKLEDSAVYLCASSSYRDRSYEQYFGPGTRLTVT.

This chain links TRBV5-8 with TRBJ2-5, with TRBD1 identical over 8 bases. Germline CDR1 SGHTS, CDR2 YDEGEE. The CDR3 is 16 amino acids. The V gene end was trimmed by 2 bases and the J gene end by 4 bases; junction bases not matched to a gene: 10. This CDR3 reads CASSLLGQGFSETQYF. The CDR3 DNA reads TGTGCCAGCAGCTTACTCGGACAGGGTTTTTCAGAGACCCAGTACTTC.

This clone has a single count. The chain joins TRBV4-3 to TRBJ2-5; 7 nucleotides line up with TRBD1. V shed 1 base, J shed 5 bases, and the junction held 7 bases outside the gene matches. There are 15 residues in the CDR3. CDR1 LGHNA and CDR2 YSLEER come from the germline V gene. For the CDR3, the DNA is TGCGCCAGCAGCCAAGGGAGACAGGGTATCGAGACCCAGTACTTC. This gives the protein CASSQGRQGIETQYF.

The V and J genes are TRBV10-3 and TRBJ2-7; the match to TRBD1 covers 8 bases. With 2 bases clipped from V and 6 bases from J, the junction kept 9 bases outside the gene matches. Germline values: CDR1 ENHRY, CDR2 SYGVKD. The CDR3 is 15 residues long. For the CDR3, the DNA is TGTGCCATCAGTGAGACGACAGGGGACTCCCTCGAGCAGTACTTC. Its translation: CAISETTGDSLEQYF.

The chain is built from TRBV5-1 and TRBJ2-2; 9 bases map to TRBD1. J was trimmed by 1 base and V by 3 bases; bases with no gene match: 1. The germline gives CDR1 SGHRS, CDR2 YFSETQ. This CDR3 comprises 15 residues. DNA of the CDR3: TGCGCCAGCAGCTGGGACAGGGTGAACACCGGGGAGCTGTTTTTT. Translation: CASSWDRVNTGELFF. Together with reference TRBV5-1 and TRBJ2-2, the CDR3 gives the full variable domain: KAGVTQTPRYLIKTRGQQVTLSCSPISGHRSVSWYQQTPGQGLQFLFEYFSETQRNKGNFPGRFSGRQFSNSRSEMNVSTLELGDSALYLCASSWDRVNTGELFFGEGSRLTVL.

CDR3 region: CASSLTEGGGTYEQYF. The CDR3 region has the DNA TGTGCCAGCAGCTTAACGGAGGGGGGAGGGACCTACGAGCAGTACTTC. J is TRBJ2-7 and V is TRBV7-2, with D possibly matching TRBD2 (7 bases). CDR1 SGHTA and CDR2 FQGNSA come from the germline V gene. V shed 2 bases and J shed 2 bases, with 16 bases lying between them. The CDR3 extends over 16 amino acids.

This chain joins TRBV6-6 and TRBJ1-5; TRBD1 matches 7 bases. From germline, CDR1 is MNHNY and CDR2 SVGAGI (reference sequence). There are 13 residues in the CDR3. The J segment lost 4 bases and the V segment lost 4 bases, leaving 1 base of the junction unmatched. The CDR3 region has the DNA TGTGCCAGCAGTTGGGACAGTAATCAGCCCCAGCATTTT. Its translation: CASSWDSNQPQHF.

The genes are TRBV27 and TRBJ2-3; 11 bases match TRBD2. CDR1 MNHEY and CDR2 SMNVEV come from the germline V gene (reference sequence). The CDR3 covers 17 residues. V gave up 5 bases and J gave up 5 bases; unmatched junction bases: 12. The CDR3 loop is CASSLIAGGRRGDTQYF. CDR3 DNA sequence: TGTGCCAGCAGTCTAATAGCGGGAGGGCGTCGTGGAGATACGCAGTATTTT.

The chain has TRBV30 and TRBJ2-1, with a weak D call TRBD1 (6 bases). The V and J ends lost 4 bases and 4 bases respectively, with 14 bases between them. Germline V gene lookup returns CDR1 GTSNPN and CDR2 SVGIG (reference sequence). The CDR3 extends over 14 amino acids. CDR3 bases: TGTGCCTGGACCAACAGGGTGGGGTACAATGAGCAGTTCTTC. Its protein is CAWTNRVGYNEQFF.

This clone has only a few counts. The chain couples TRBV5-1 to TRBJ2-7; 10 bases fit TRBD1. Germline CDR1 is SGHRS and CDR2 is YFSETQ. The CDR3 loop spans 14 amino acids. V shed 6 bases, J shed 7 bases, and the junction held 10 bases outside the gene matches. DNA of the CDR3: TGCGCCAGCAAAATTGACAGGGGGCGGGGGGAGCAGTACTTC. Encoded protein: CASKIDRGRGEQYF.

This chain uses TRBV5-3 with TRBJ1-5, with D unresolved. TRBV5-3 is labeled an ORF, and its function is uncertain. The V gene lost 3 bases and the J gene lost 0 bases, with 25 bases spanning the gap. This CDR3 is built from 20 residues. CDR3 loop: CARSSPTRPSLSYSNQPQHF. CDR3 nucleotide sequence: TGTGCCAGAAGCTCTCCGACGAGGCCCTCTTTATCCTATAGCAATCAGCCCCAGCATTTT.

This sequence joins TRBV7-9 and TRBJ2-7; 9 bases line up with TRBD1. This CDR3 region has 14 residues. CDR1 is SEHNR, CDR2 FQNEAQ, per germline (reference sequence). Trimming removed 4 bases from V and 3 bases from J; junction bases left unmatched: 4. CDR3 amino acids: CASSWDRDYYEQYF. As DNA, the CDR3 is TGTGCCAGCAGCTGGGACAGGGACTACTACGAGCAGTACTTC.

The chain couples TRBV9 to TRBJ1-4; 9 nucleotides line up with TRBD1. J gave up 7 bases and V 3 bases, and 10 bases lay outside the gene matches. This CDR3 has 16 residues. Germline-derived CDR1 and CDR2 are SGDLS and YYNGEE. The CDR3 DNA reads TGTGCCAGCAGCGCCACCCGGGACAGGGTACCTGAAAAACTGTTTTTT. Translated, it gives CASSATRDRVPEKLFF.

The V gene is TRBV29-1, the J gene TRBJ1-1, with TRBD1 identical over 7 bases. J was trimmed by 1 base and V by 6 bases; bases with no gene match: 5. This CDR3 is built from 13 residues. The germline CDR1 and CDR2 sequences are SQVTM and ANQGSEA. CDR3 sequence: CSVDPGGNTEAFF. CDR3 sequence (DNA): TGCAGCGTGGATCCAGGGGGGAACACTGAAGCTTTCTTT.

A few counts support this clone. The J gene is TRBJ1-2, the V gene TRBV18, with 7 bases aligning to TRBD1. The CDR3 loop spans 15 amino acids. J was trimmed by 6 bases and V by 3 bases; bases with no gene match: 10. Germline loops: CDR1 KGHSH, CDR2 LQKENI. The CDR3 loop reads CASSPTQQGRDGYTF. CDR3 DNA sequence: TGTGCCAGCTCACCGACACAACAGGGGCGGGATGGCTACACCTTC.

This clone was detected a few times. The chain is built from TRBV5-1 and TRBJ1-4, with 10 bases that match TRBD1. V trimming: 0 bases; J trimming: 7 bases; junction bases outside the gene matches: 0. The CDR3 covers 14 residues. Germline assignment: CDR1 SGHRS and CDR2 YFSETQ. Written as DNA, the CDR3 is TGCGCCAGCAGCTTGGGACAGGGGGCTGAAAAACTGTTTTTT. Protein product: CASSLGQGAEKLFF.

This chain connects TRBV29-1 to TRBJ2-4, with 10 positions matching TRBD1. V shed 6 bases, J shed 4 bases, and the junction held 9 bases outside the gene matches. Germline CDR1 SQVTM, CDR2 ANQGSEA. The CDR3 is 15 residues long. CDR3 coding DNA: TGCAGCGTAAAACGCCCGGGACAGGGGAAAAACATTCAGTACTTC. Its translation: CSVKRPGQGKNIQYF.

V and J are TRBV9 and TRBJ2-3; 11 positions agree with TRBD2. The CDR3 is 18 residues long. Germline loops: CDR1 SGDLS, CDR2 YYNGEE. V lost 3 bases and J lost 2; bases outside the gene matches: 11. CDR3 protein: CASSAAGTSGSYTDTQYF. The CDR3 DNA sequence: TGTGCCAGCAGCGCTGCCGGGACTAGCGGCTCCTACACAGATACGCAGTATTTT.

The V call is TRBV7-2, the J call TRBJ2-5; D is unresolved. V gave up 1 base and J gave up 1 base, with 7 bases separating them. CDR3 size: 14 residues. Germline lookup yields CDR1 SGHTA and CDR2 FQGNSA. DNA of the CDR3: TGTGCCAGCAGCTTAGTAGTATCCCAAGAGACCCAGTACTTC. It encodes CASSLVVSQETQYF.

This clone came up once. The CDR3 nucleotides read TGTGCCAGCACCGGGACAGGCGTTAATGAGCAGTTCTTC. Residues: CASTGTGVNEQFF. The rearrangement joins TRBV2 to TRBJ2-1, with 8 positions matching TRBD1. This CDR3 region has 13 residues. The V segment lost 7 bases and the J segment 7 bases; nucleotides outside the gene matches: 6. The V gene's germline CDR1 is SNHLY and CDR2 FYNNEI.

The CDR3 sequence: CASSLIAGADNEQFF. DNA of the CDR3: TGTGCCAGCAGCTTAATTGCGGGGGCGGACAATGAGCAGTTCTTC. The rearrangement links TRBV7-3 to TRBJ2-1, with TRBD2 as a possible D gene (7 bases). The CDR3 spans 15 residues. Trimming stripped 1 base from V and 5 bases from J, with 12 bases between. Germline V lookup: CDR1 SGHTA, CDR2 FQGTGA. Drawing the rest from reference TRBV7-3 and TRBJ2-1, the complete variable domain is GAGVSQTPSNKVTEKGKYVELRCDPISGHTALYWYRQSLGQGPEFLIYFQGTGAADDSGLPNDRFFAVRPEGSVSTLKIQRTERGDSAVYLCASSLIAGADNEQFFGPGTRLTVL.

The CDR3 region is CASVQGPGAGYTF. CDR3 DNA sequence: TGTGCCAGTGTACAGGGGCCCGGGGCTGGCTACACCTTC. V and J are TRBV19 and TRBJ1-2, with 7 bases fitting TRBD1. This CDR3 spans 13 amino acids. V trimming: 8 bases; J trimming: 7 bases; junction bases outside the gene matches: 10. Germline V gene sequence: CDR1 LNHDA, CDR2 SQIVND (reference sequence).

This clone appeared a few times. The rearrangement uses TRBV5-1 and TRBJ2-1; D not certain. From germline, CDR1 is SGHRS and CDR2 YFSETQ. V was trimmed by 0 bases and J by 4 bases, leaving 11 bases between them. The CDR3 covers 15 residues. The CDR3 is CASSLVFAEYNEQFF. CDR3 DNA: TGCGCCAGCAGCTTGGTGTTTGCGGAGTACAATGAGCAGTTCTTC.

The V call is TRBV6-6, the J call TRBJ1-1, with 8 positions matching TRBD1. There are 16 residues in the CDR3. V gave up 6 bases and J gave up 1 base; unmatched junction bases: 10. Germline V gene lookup returns CDR1 MNHNY and CDR2 SVGAGI (reference sequence). The CDR3 DNA follows: TGTGCCAGCAGGAAGGCAGGGGGCGCCGGGAACACTGAAGCTTTCTTT. Translation: CASRKAGGAGNTEAFF.

This clone has more than one count but fewer than ten. The sample carries other DNA sequences with the same CDR3. The chain has TRBV28 and TRBJ1-1; D might be TRBD1 (6 bases). CDR3 length: 12 residues. Trimming removed 5 bases at V and 4 bases at J, with 8 bases between. Germline CDR1 is MDHEN and CDR2 is SYDVKM. The CDR3 nucleotides are TGTGCCAGCAGTCAGACAGGCACTGAAGCTTTCTTT. Translated: CASSQTGTEAFF. Looking up the rest from reference TRBV28 and TRBJ1-1 gives the full variable domain: DVKVTQSSRYLVKRTGEKVFLECVQDMDHENMFWYRQDPGLGLRLIYFSYDVKMKEKGDIPEGYSVSREKKERFSLILESASTNQTSMYLCASSQTGTEAFFGQGTRLTVV.

This clone has ten or more counts. V is TRBV5-1 and J is TRBJ1-2; 10 bases are shared with TRBD1. The V gene's germline CDR1 is SGHRS and CDR2 YFSETQ. The CDR3 sequence is 16 residues long. The trim removed 3 bases at V and 8 bases at J, leaving 13 bases unmatched. DNA for the CDR3: TGCGCCAGCAGCTCGGGTCCGGGACAGGGGCCGGAAGGCTACACCTTC. Translating gives CASSSGPGQGPEGYTF. The whole variable domain, filled in from reference TRBV5-1 and TRBJ1-2, reads KAGVTQTPRYLIKTRGQQVTLSCSPISGHRSVSWYQQTPGQGLQFLFEYFSETQRNKGNFPGRFSGRQFSNSRSEMNVSTLELGDSALYLCASSSGPGQGPEGYTFGSGTRLTVV.